This passage covers 14 T cell receptor beta chains from one sample sequenced in a study of lymphopenia after photon versus proton radiotherapy (dated 2019 in TCRdb). The receptor library was made with the immunoSEQ multiplex PCR assay. TCRdb mirrors the immuneACCESS table, restricted to in-frame sequences. Some clones are absent from its copies; in checked studies, under half trace to an unresolved V gene, and the reason for the others is unknown. The sample includes roughly 15,000 clones, with 70% to 85% observed a single time. 25% to 30% of the sample is taken by the ten largest. Sample: peripheral blood, taken from a patient treated with photon-based radiotherapy. The receptors shown here come from a man aged 45-60 years with gastric cancer.

The genes are TRBV4-3 and TRBJ2-2; 8 nucleotides match TRBD2. The CDR3 loop spans 18 amino acids. Germline-derived CDR1 and CDR2 are LGHNA and YSLEER. With V trimmed by 3 bases and J by 3 bases, 12 bases remained unmatched. The CDR3 nucleotides read TGCGCCAGCAGCCAGGACACTCCGGGGGGGCCGTACACCGGGGAGCTGTTTTTT. Translation gives CASSQDTPGGPYTGELFF.

A single count supports this clone. V usage is TRBV6-1 and J usage is TRBJ1-1, with D possibly being TRBD1 (5 bases). The germline V gene has CDR1 MNHNS and CDR2 SASEGT. The CDR3 runs 15 residues. Trimming pared 2 bases from V and 6 bases from J, leaving 16 bases between. In DNA, the CDR3 is TGTGCCAGCAGTGAACCGACGGGCAGGGCCGCTGAAGCTTTCTTT. Translating gives CASSEPTGRAAEAFF.

This chain joins TRBV7-4 and TRBJ1-2; 8 bases agree with TRBD1. Trimming took 5 bases from V and 6 from J; bases not matched to a gene: 2. This CDR3 contains 12 residues. Germline V gives CDR1 SGHVT, CDR2 SQSDAQ. DNA for the CDR3: TGTGCCAGCAGCCTACAGGGGGATGGCTACACCTTC. Translation: CASSLQGDGYTF.

The gene calls are TRBV11-2 and TRBJ2-5; 8 bases agree with TRBD1. Germline V lookup: CDR1 SGHAT, CDR2 FQNNGV. The CDR3 extends over 14 amino acids. V trimming: 3 bases; J trimming: 4 bases; junction bases outside the gene matches: 4. The CDR3 sequence: CASSFRGRLETQYF. CDR3 coding DNA: TGTGCCAGCAGCTTCAGGGGGCGCTTAGAGACCCAGTACTTC. The entire variable domain, with the rest obtained from reference TRBV11-2 and TRBJ2-5, is as follows: EAGVAQSPRYKIIEKRQSVAFWCNPISGHATLYWYQQILGQGPKLLIQFQNNGVVDDSQLPKDRFSAERLKGVDSTLKIQPAKLEDSAVYLCASSFRGRLETQYFGPGTRLLVL.

The chain recombines TRBV5-1 with TRBJ2-6; D is perhaps TRBD1 (7 bases). V was clipped by 1 base and J by 4 bases, with 18 bases between them. The V gene's germline CDR1 is SGHRS and CDR2 YFSETQ. The CDR3 covers 18 residues. The CDR3 spells CASSLTGQGGAGANVLTF. The CDR3 nucleotides read TGCGCCAGCAGCTTGACAGGGCAGGGGGGTGCCGGGGCCAACGTCCTGACTTTC. Filled out from reference TRBV5-1 and TRBJ2-6, the complete variable domain reads KAGVTQTPRYLIKTRGQQVTLSCSPISGHRSVSWYQQTPGQGLQFLFEYFSETQRNKGNFPGRFSGRQFSNSRSEMNVSTLELGDSALYLCASSLTGQGGAGANVLTFGAGSRLTVL.

The rearrangement uses TRBV10-3 and TRBJ2-1; a weak D match, TRBD2 (6 bases). Trimming shortened V by 10 bases and J by 5 bases, and 12 bases separated the two germline ends. Germline V gene lookup returns CDR1 ENHRY and CDR2 SYGVKD. The CDR3 has 12 residues. The CDR3 spells CATLGGNNEQFF. For the CDR3, the DNA is TGTGCCACGCTGGGAGGAAACAATGAGCAGTTCTTC.

V gene TRBV5-1 combines with J gene TRBJ1-1; D might be TRBD1 (5 bases). The CDR3 has 13 amino acids. Germline V gene lookup returns CDR1 SGHRS and CDR2 YFSETQ. The V and J ends lost 4 bases and 5 bases respectively, with 12 bases between them. The CDR3 is CASSDQGGTEAFF. The CDR3 DNA sequence: TGCGCCAGCAGCGATCAGGGAGGTACTGAAGCTTTCTTT.

This chain connects TRBV30 to TRBJ1-1, with a weak D call TRBD1 (6 bases). The V and J ends lost 2 bases and 6 bases respectively, with 13 bases between them. Germline V gene sequence: CDR1 GTSNPN, CDR2 SVGIG (reference sequence). The CDR3 totals 13 residues. This chain's CDR3 is CAWSPDRFPEAFF. The CDR3 DNA is TGTGCCTGGAGTCCAGACAGGTTCCCTGAAGCTTTCTTT. Using reference TRBV30 and TRBJ1-1 for the parts outside the CDR3, the full variable domain is SQTIHQWPATLVQPVGSPLSLECTVEGTSNPNLYWYRQAAGRGLQLLFYSVGIGQISSEVPQNLSASRPQDRQFILSSKKLLLSDSGFYLCAWSPDRFPEAFFGQGTRLTVV.

The chain carries TRBV19 and TRBJ1-2; 7 nucleotides line up with TRBD1. Trimming at V came to 5 bases and at J to 1 base, leaving 10 bases not matched to a gene. Germline V CDR1 and CDR2: LNHDA, SQIVND (reference sequence). This CDR3 has 16 residues. CDR3 sequence: CASSPADRPGNYGYTF. CDR3 bases: TGTGCCAGTAGTCCCGCGGACAGGCCCGGTAACTATGGCTACACCTTC.

The sample holds one count of this clone. V gene TRBV30 combines with J gene TRBJ1-1; 8 bases are a match to TRBD1. The germline gives CDR1 GTSNPN, CDR2 SVGIG (reference sequence). The CDR3 has 13 amino acids. V was pared by 2 bases and J by 4 bases, with 3 bases of the junction left unmatched. The CDR3 DNA is TGTGCCTGGAGTCGAACAGGGGGCACTGAAGCTTTCTTT. Translating it yields CAWSRTGGTEAFF. Supplemented by reference TRBV30 and TRBJ1-1, the full variable domain reads SQTIHQWPATLVQPVGSPLSLECTVEGTSNPNLYWYRQAAGRGLQLLFYSVGIGQISSEVPQNLSASRPQDRQFILSSKKLLLSDSGFYLCAWSRTGGTEAFFGQGTRLTVV.

This clone appeared a single time. The chain links TRBV6-5 to TRBJ2-5; D is possibly TRBD2 (6 bases). Trimming removed 7 bases at V and 3 bases at J, with 12 bases between. The length of the CDR3 is 13 residues. Germline lookup yields CDR1 MNHEY and CDR2 SVGAGI. In DNA, the CDR3 is TGTGCCAGCACCCCGGGACTCAAAGAGACCCAGTACTTC. Protein sequence: CASTPGLKETQYF.

This clone appeared a single time. At one end, the junction sequence differs from germline, possibly due to a read error. The chain employs TRBV27 and TRBJ2-2; D possibly corresponds to TRBD1 (6 bases). The CDR3 has 13 amino acids. The germline V gene encodes CDR1 MNHEY and CDR2 SMNVEV (reference sequence). CDR3 sequence: CASNLGGSGELFF. The DNA of the CDR3 is TGTGCCAGCAATTTAGGGGGTTCCGGGGAGCTGTTTTTT.

The rearrangement uses TRBV6-6 and TRBJ1-1, with 9 bases identical to TRBD1. J lost 0 bases, V lost 6 bases, and 2 bases had no gene match. Germline V CDR1 and CDR2: MNHNY, SVGAGI (reference sequence). This CDR3 has 14 residues. CDR3 sequence (DNA): TGTGCCAGCAGGGACAGGGGAATGAACACTGAAGCTTTCTTT. Amino acids: CASRDRGMNTEAFF.

The chain joins TRBV7-3 to TRBJ2-3; unclear D gene. Germline V gene lookup returns CDR1 SGHTA and CDR2 FQGTGA. CDR3 size: 13 residues. V dropped 1 base and J dropped 6 bases, with 8 bases sitting between them. The CDR3 DNA sequence: TGTGCCAGCAGCTTAAGTCAGGCCGATACGCAGTATTTT. Protein product: CASSLSQADTQYF.